This is a list of T cell receptor beta chains from one sample in a study of cytomegalovirus exposure and HLA in healthy donors. Profiled with immunoSEQ multiplex PCR; TCRdb holds only in-frame clones, not every one. The sample has 200,000 or so clones, 80% to 90% seen once. The sample taken for sequencing was PBMCs. The receptors come from a woman in her late teens or twenties in good health and CMV-seronegative. The conserved cysteine and the conserved F or W are not part of the CDR3 here. The order of the fields is V gene, D gene, clone size, J gene, CDR3 protein. D genes are given only for firm matches. A clone size is listed for some rows: how often the clone was seen (once, few, many), or a class if it is expanded.

TRBV29-1,NA,NA,TRBJ2-7,SAWDTAFSISYEQY
TRBV6-5,NA,NA,TRBJ1-6,ASSIQGSPLH
TRBV21-1,NA,NA,TRBJ2-7,ASSKGGLAGAGNYEQY
TRBV28,NA,few,TRBJ2-2,ASSSSGTGELF
TRBV28,TRBD1,NA,TRBJ1-5,ASSQGQGPNQPQH
TRBV27,NA,NA,TRBJ2-1,ASRDLNYNEQF
TRBV23-1,TRBD1,NA,TRBJ1-5,ASSQSGQGAFRQPQH
TRBV6-5,TRBD1,NA,TRBJ2-4,ASSRTGDIQY
TRBV11-2,NA,NA,TRBJ2-7,ASSFPGHLYEQY
TRBV5-4,TRBD2,NA,TRBJ2-5,ASSVPGLAGVETQY
TRBV14,TRBD2,NA,TRBJ2-3,ASSLAGGDTQY
TRBV13,NA,NA,TRBJ1-1,ASSLGRQMNTEAF
TRBV6-1,NA,NA,TRBJ1-5,ASRVNQELGQPQH
TRBV15,TRBD2,NA,TRBJ2-7,ATSRDAPSLAGSYEQY
TRBV5-1,TRBD1,once,TRBJ2-7,ASGTGTVYEQY
TRBV20-1,NA,once,TRBJ2-1,SASLANEQF
TRBV5-1,TRBD1,NA,TRBJ2-7,ASSLEGASSYEQY
TRBV2,TRBD1,NA,TRBJ1-2,ASSVRTGGTNYGYT
TRBV7-9,NA,NA,TRBJ2-7,ASSPDRGGLLEQY
TRBV5-5,TRBD1,NA,TRBJ2-1,ASSKRPGQGSYNEQF
TRBV27,NA,NA,TRBJ1-2,ASSHTGGVGGYT
TRBV28,TRBD2,NA,TRBJ2-1,ASSPSGIGYNEQF